A selection of T cell receptor beta chains follows, all from one sample in a study of T cells in Graves' hyperthyroidism and ophthalmopathy. MiXCR was run by TCRdb on the multiplex PCR reads, yielding one entry per CDR3 protein. The sample lists under 350,000 distinct CDR3 sequences, 15% to 20% occurring once. Sequenced material: blood. These receptor sequences come from a woman aged 45 to 65 with Graves' hyperthyroidism. CDR3s include the opening cysteine and the closing phenylalanine or tryptophan. The D gene is left open where the match is weak. Rows give clone size only sometimes, using once, few, many, or a class for an expanded clone.

CDR3 length: 13; V gene: TRBV20-1; clone size: few; D gene: NA; J gene: TRBJ2-3; CDR3 protein: CSASRDPADTQYF; CDR3 DNA: TGCAGTGCTTCCCGGGACCCCGCGGATACGCAGTATTTT
CDR3 length: 13; V gene: TRBV5-1; clone size: few; D gene: NA; J gene: TRBJ2-3; CDR3 protein: CASSLAVGDTQYF; CDR3 DNA: TGCGCCAGCAGCTTGGCCGTGGGAGATACGCAGTATTTT
CDR3 length: 14; V gene: TRBV28; clone size: NA; D gene: NA; J gene: TRBJ2-5; CDR3 protein: CASTLAPAGETQYF; CDR3 DNA: TGTGCCAGCACCCTAGCACCGGCGGGAGAGACCCAGTACTTC
CDR3 length: 16; V gene: TRBV4-1; clone size: few; D gene: NA; J gene: TRBJ1-1; CDR3 protein: CASSHPYGQGDSEAFF; CDR3 DNA: TGCGCCAGCAGCCACCCTTATGGGCAGGGAGACTCTGAAGCTTTCTTT
CDR3 length: 14; V gene: TRBV12-3/TRBV12-4; clone size: few; D gene: TRBD1; J gene: TRBJ2-4; CDR3 protein: CASSRTGEKNIQYF; CDR3 DNA: TGTGCCAGCAGCCGGACAGGGGAGAAAAACATTCAGTACTTC
CDR3 length: 17; V gene: TRBV29-1; clone size: few; D gene: TRBD2; J gene: TRBJ2-1; CDR3 protein: CSARAPGKRELINEQFF; CDR3 DNA: TGCAGCGCTCGAGCACCGGGGAAGCGGGAGCTTATCAATGAGCAGTTCTTC
CDR3 length: 11; V gene: TRBV6-1; clone size: many; D gene: NA; J gene: TRBJ2-1; CDR3 protein: CASSSRNEQFF; CDR3 DNA: TGTGCCAGCAGCTCGCGGAATGAGCAGTTCTTC
CDR3 length: 14; V gene: TRBV19; clone size: NA; D gene: NA; J gene: TRBJ2-5; CDR3 protein: CASSIKAGSETQYF; CDR3 DNA: TGTGCCAGTAGTATAAAGGCAGGGTCGGAGACCCAGTACTTC
CDR3 length: 14; V gene: TRBV20-1; clone size: NA; D gene: NA; J gene: TRBJ1-2; CDR3 protein: CSASPRALLDGYTF; CDR3 DNA: TGCAGTGCTAGTCCCAGGGCACTGTTGGATGGCTACACCTTC
CDR3 length: 15; V gene: TRBV29-1; clone size: NA; D gene: NA; J gene: TRBJ1-2; CDR3 protein: CSVPPGGEASYGYTF; CDR3 DNA: TGCAGCGTCCCGCCCGGCGGTGAAGCTAGCTATGGCTACACCTTC
CDR3 length: 13; V gene: TRBV6-1; clone size: NA; D gene: NA; J gene: TRBJ1-2; CDR3 protein: CASSELGSRAYTF; CDR3 DNA: TGTGCCAGCAGTGAACTTGGGAGCAGGGCCTACACCTTC
CDR3 length: 12; V gene: TRBV29-1; clone size: NA; D gene: NA; J gene: TRBJ1-1; CDR3 protein: CSVRGTGTEAFF; CDR3 DNA: TGCAGCGTCCGGGGAACGGGCACTGAAGCTTTCTTT
CDR3 length: 16; V gene: TRBV6-5; clone size: few; D gene: NA; J gene: TRBJ2-2; CDR3 protein: CASSYSPQPNTGELFF; CDR3 DNA: TGTGCCAGCAGTTACTCGCCACAGCCTAACACCGGGGAGCTGTTTTTT
CDR3 length: 16; V gene: TRBV5-1; clone size: many; D gene: TRBD2; J gene: TRBJ2-1; CDR3 protein: CASSLGGGGPYNEQFF; CDR3 DNA: TGCGCCAGCAGCTTGGGCGGCGGGGGGCCTTACAATGAGCAGTTCTTC
CDR3 length: 14; V gene: TRBV20-1; clone size: many; D gene: TRBD1; J gene: TRBJ2-3; CDR3 protein: CSATGGTGADTQYF; CDR3 DNA: TGCAGTGCGACCGGAGGGACAGGGGCAGATACGCAGTATTTT
CDR3 length: 13; V gene: TRBV20-1; clone size: few; D gene: NA; J gene: TRBJ2-4; CDR3 protein: CSAPSPQSNIQYF; CDR3 DNA: TGCAGTGCCCCTTCCCCCCAGTCGAACATTCAGTACTTC
CDR3 length: 15; V gene: TRBV29-1; clone size: NA; D gene: NA; J gene: TRBJ1-3; CDR3 protein: CSVEGVRGPGNTIYF; CDR3 DNA: TGCAGCGTAGAGGGGGTCAGGGGACCTGGAAACACCATATATTTT
CDR3 length: 15; V gene: TRBV3-1; clone size: few; D gene: TRBD2; J gene: TRBJ2-3; CDR3 protein: CASSSQRGGPDTQYF; CDR3 DNA: TGTGCCAGCAGCTCACAGCGGGGGGGCCCGGATACGCAGTATTTT
CDR3 length: 16; V gene: TRBV5-1; clone size: many; D gene: NA; J gene: TRBJ2-3; CDR3 protein: CASSLEQGARTDTQYF; CDR3 DNA: TGCGCCAGCAGCTTGGAGCAGGGTGCCCGCACAGATACGCAGTATTTT
CDR3 length: 13; V gene: TRBV7-6; clone size: many; D gene: NA; J gene: TRBJ2-5; CDR3 protein: CASSLATQETQYF; CDR3 DNA: TGTGCCAGCAGCTTAGCGACGCAAGAGACCCAGTACTTC
CDR3 length: 14; V gene: TRBV29-1; clone size: few; D gene: NA; J gene: TRBJ2-5; CDR3 protein: CSVEPGTDQETQYF; CDR3 DNA: TGCAGCGTTGAACCAGGGACGGATCAAGAGACCCAGTACTTC
CDR3 length: 15; V gene: TRBV14; clone size: once; D gene: NA; J gene: TRBJ1-4; CDR3 protein: CASSLEGGRFGKLFF; CDR3 DNA: TGTGCCAGCAGCCTTGAAGGGGGGCGGTTCGGAAAACTGTTTTTT
CDR3 length: 13; V gene: TRBV28; clone size: NA; D gene: NA; J gene: TRBJ2-7; CDR3 protein: CASSLGGLGKQYF; CDR3 DNA: TGTGCCAGCAGTTTGGGGGGCCTGGGGAAGCAGTACTTC
CDR3 length: 14; V gene: TRBV3-1; clone size: many; D gene: TRBD1; J gene: TRBJ1-2; CDR3 protein: CASSPDRDGYGYTF; CDR3 DNA: TGTGCCAGCAGCCCCGACAGGGATGGCTATGGCTACACCTTC
CDR3 length: 15; V gene: TRBV12-3/TRBV12-4; clone size: NA; D gene: NA; J gene: TRBJ1-2; CDR3 protein: CASSSTAGPDYGYTF; CDR3 DNA: TGTGCCAGCAGCTCCACCGCCGGCCCGGATTATGGCTACACCTTC
CDR3 length: 16; V gene: TRBV7-3; clone size: many; D gene: NA; J gene: TRBJ1-1; CDR3 protein: CASSPGLRGMNTEAFF; CDR3 DNA: TGTGCCAGCAGCCCGGGACTGAGGGGTATGAACACTGAAGCTTTCTTT
CDR3 length: 16; V gene: TRBV30; clone size: few; D gene: NA; J gene: TRBJ1-1; CDR3 protein: CAWRGENDPVVSEAFF; CDR3 DNA: TGTGCCTGGAGAGGGGAGAACGATCCGGTCGTGTCCGAAGCTTTCTTT
CDR3 length: 13; V gene: TRBV19; clone size: NA; D gene: NA; J gene: TRBJ2-1; CDR3 protein: CASSSQAYNEQFF; CDR3 DNA: TGTGCCAGTAGTAGCCAGGCCTACAATGAGCAGTTCTTC
CDR3 length: 14; V gene: TRBV6-2/TRBV6-3; clone size: few; D gene: TRBD1; J gene: TRBJ2-1; CDR3 protein: CASMVDRIYNEQFF; CDR3 DNA: TGTGCCAGCATGGTGGACAGGATATACAATGAGCAGTTCTTC
CDR3 length: 14; V gene: TRBV2; clone size: many; D gene: NA; J gene: TRBJ2-3; CDR3 protein: CASGNLAPGDTQYF; CDR3 DNA: TGTGCCAGCGGAAATCTAGCTCCCGGAGATACGCAGTATTTT
CDR3 length: 15; V gene: TRBV19; clone size: few; D gene: TRBD1; J gene: TRBJ1-6; CDR3 protein: CASEQPGQGVSPLHF; CDR3 DNA: TGTGCCAGCGAGCAACCGGGACAGGGGGTCTCACCCCTCCACTTT
CDR3 length: 13; V gene: TRBV10-3; clone size: NA; D gene: TRBD2; J gene: TRBJ2-1; CDR3 protein: CATGEGLSNEQFF; CDR3 DNA: TGTGCCACCGGGGAGGGGTTGAGCAATGAGCAGTTCTTC
CDR3 length: 12; V gene: TRBV28; clone size: many; D gene: NA; J gene: TRBJ2-1; CDR3 protein: CASRRRGNEQFF; CDR3 DNA: TGTGCCAGCCGACGTAGGGGCAATGAGCAGTTCTTC
CDR3 length: 15; V gene: TRBV30; clone size: many; D gene: TRBD1; J gene: TRBJ1-2; CDR3 protein: CAWSVPGGIGLRYTF; CDR3 DNA: TGTGCCTGGAGTGTACCAGGGGGAATTGGCCTACGCTACACCTTC
CDR3 length: 15; V gene: TRBV10-3; clone size: NA; D gene: NA; J gene: TRBJ2-3; CDR3 protein: CAISDPAERADTQYF; CDR3 DNA: TGTGCCATCAGTGATCCGGCGGAGAGAGCAGATACGCAGTATTTT
CDR3 length: 16; V gene: TRBV25-1; clone size: NA; D gene: TRBD2; J gene: TRBJ2-1; CDR3 protein: CASSEPGTSVHNEQFF; CDR3 DNA: TGTGCCAGCAGTGAACCCGGGACTAGCGTCCACAATGAGCAGTTCTTC
CDR3 length: 13; V gene: TRBV29-1; clone size: few; D gene: NA; J gene: TRBJ1-4; CDR3 protein: CSVGVATNEKLFF; CDR3 DNA: TGCAGCGTTGGGGTTGCAACTAATGAAAAACTGTTTTTT
CDR3 length: 15; V gene: TRBV7-9; clone size: many; D gene: NA; J gene: TRBJ2-1; CDR3 protein: CASSLGGDIYNEQFF; CDR3 DNA: TGTGCCAGCAGCTTAGGGGGGGACATCTACAATGAGCAGTTCTTC
CDR3 length: 13; V gene: TRBV12-3/TRBV12-4; clone size: many; D gene: NA; J gene: TRBJ2-3; CDR3 protein: CASSLEVGWAQYF; CDR3 DNA: TGTGCCAGCAGTTTAGAAGTGGGTTGGGCGCAGTATTTT
CDR3 length: 13; V gene: TRBV20-1; clone size: NA; D gene: NA; J gene: TRBJ1-3; CDR3 protein: CSARTPYGNTIYF; CDR3 DNA: TGCAGTGCTAGAACACCTTATGGAAACACCATATATTTT
CDR3 length: 17; V gene: TRBV7-9; clone size: few; D gene: NA; J gene: TRBJ2-2; CDR3 protein: CASSEVAGFANTGELFF; CDR3 DNA: TGTGCCAGCAGTGAGGTAGCAGGGTTCGCGAACACCGGGGAGCTGTTTTTT